These 26 T cell receptor beta chains came from one sample sequenced in a study of blood T cell repertoires in COVID-19. Assay: immunoSEQ multiplex PCR; the TCRdb copy retains only in-frame clones and omits some. The data contain just over 300,000 clones, roughly 89% of them singletons. Sequences were obtained from peripheral blood. The receptor source for this set is a woman under 40 with COVID-19, enrolled during active disease.

The chain carries TRBV4-3 and TRBJ2-2; perhaps TRBD2 as D (5 bases). Between the trimmed V and J ends, which lost 0 bases and 5 bases, there was a span of 10 bases. In germline, CDR1 is LGHNA, CDR2 YSLEER. The CDR3 has 15 residues. The CDR3 DNA sequence: TGCGCCAGCAGCCAAGACGGGGTACTTACCGGGGAGCTGTTTTTT. Translated: CASSQDGVLTGELFF.

This clone came up a few times. V is TRBV7-9 and J is TRBJ2-3; 7 positions match TRBD1. J gave up 0 bases and V 5 bases, and 14 bases lay outside the gene matches. The CDR3 totals 18 residues. Per germline, CDR1 SEHNR and CDR2 FQNEAQ (reference sequence). CDR3 loop: CASSPPRTGGYSTDTQYF. CDR3 DNA sequence: TGTGCCAGCAGCCCCCCCCGGACAGGAGGATATAGCACAGATACGCAGTATTTT.

The CDR3 sequence is CASSPDFGNSPLHF. In DNA, the CDR3 is TGTGCCAGCTCACCGGACTTCGGTAATTCACCCCTCCACTTT. This chain links TRBV18 with TRBJ1-6; no clear D gene. V gave up 3 bases and J gave up 6 bases, with 9 bases separating them. Germline V lookup: CDR1 KGHSH, CDR2 LQKENI. The CDR3 totals 14 residues.

The chain employs TRBV4-3 and TRBJ1-1; no reliable D call. The CDR3 is 15 amino acids. Germline V gives CDR1 LGHNA, CDR2 YSLEER. Trimming stripped 1 base from V and 2 bases from J, with 11 bases between. CDR3 coding DNA: TGCGCCAGCAGCCAAGTGGAGGCGGATAACACTGAAGCTTTCTTT. Its protein product is CASSQVEADNTEAFF.

In this sample, this clone turned up once. V is TRBV2 and J is TRBJ2-1; D gene unclear. The CDR3 sequence is 11 residues long. CDR1 and CDR2 from the germline V gene are SNHLY and FYNNEI. V was pared by 5 bases and J by 5 bases, with 4 bases between. The DNA for the CDR3 is TGTGCCAGCAGTTATCACAATGAGCAGTTCTTC. Its translation: CASSYHNEQFF.

The rearrangement joins TRBV7-9 to TRBJ1-2; D is unclear. Per the germline V gene, CDR1 is SEHNR and CDR2 is FQNEAQ (reference sequence). CDR3 length equals 11 residues. The CDR3 protein is CALRSNYGYTF. The CDR3 DNA sequence: TGTGCACTTCGGAGTAACTATGGCTACACCTTC.

In this sample, this clone turned up once. This chain uses TRBV24-1 with TRBJ2-2; 7 nucleotides match TRBD2. Germline V CDR1 and CDR2: KGHDR, SFDVKD. The CDR3 has 18 residues. The V gene end was trimmed by 1 base and the J gene end by 1 base; junction bases not matched to a gene: 8. The CDR3 sequence: CATSDLSATGGNTGELFF. The CDR3, as DNA: TGTGCCACCAGTGATTTATCGGCTACGGGGGGGAACACCGGGGAGCTGTTTTTT.

The chain has TRBV19 and TRBJ2-7; possible D gene TRBD2, 6 bases. The CDR3 has 13 amino acids. The ends were cut back, 3 bases at V and 1 base at J, with 7 bases in the middle. Per germline, CDR1 LNHDA and CDR2 SQIVND (reference sequence). The CDR3 protein is CASSIGGSYEQYF. In nucleotides, the CDR3 is TGTGCCAGTAGTATTGGGGGGTCCTACGAGCAGTACTTC.

The gene calls are TRBV7-8 and TRBJ2-3, with 8 nucleotides matching TRBD2. Germline CDR1 is SGHVS and CDR2 is FQNEAQ. V gave up 5 bases and J gave up 2 bases; unmatched junction bases: 9. The CDR3 covers 16 residues. The CDR3 nucleotides are TGTGCCAGCAGCCTTTTTGGCGGGGGGTTCACAGATACGCAGTATTTT. This gives the protein CASSLFGGGFTDTQYF.

The V call is TRBV10-2, the J call TRBJ2-7; 7 bases map to TRBD1. The CDR3 totals 15 residues. The trim removed 0 bases at V and 3 bases at J, leaving 5 bases unmatched. In germline, CDR1 is WSHSY, CDR2 SAAADI. CDR3 loop: CASSESPGTVYEQYF. Written as DNA, the CDR3 is TGCGCCAGCAGTGAGTCACCCGGGACAGTCTACGAGCAGTACTTC.

This sequence joins TRBV5-5 and TRBJ2-4; D is ambiguous. The length of the CDR3 is 16 residues. Germline V gene data show CDR1 as SGHKS and CDR2 as YYEKEE (reference sequence). Trimming took 4 bases from V and 0 from J, leaving 14 bases between them. The CDR3 nucleotides read TGTGCCAGCAGCGTCAGAGAGACTGTAGCCAAAAACATTCAGTACTTC. It translates to CASSVRETVAKNIQYF.

The chain links TRBV30 to TRBJ2-1, with 12 bases lining up with TRBD2. Germline V lookup: CDR1 GTSNPN, CDR2 SVGIG (reference sequence). V lost 2 bases and J lost 4; bases outside the gene matches: 9. The CDR3 runs 17 residues. In DNA, the CDR3 is TGTGCCTGGAGTCCCCCCGGGACTAGCGGGCGTTACAATGAGCAGTTCTTC. Protein: CAWSPPGTSGRYNEQFF.

The chain combines TRBV11-3 with TRBJ2-3, with D perhaps matching TRBD2 (7 bases). V gave up 4 bases and J gave up 10 bases, with 18 bases separating them. The germline V gene encodes CDR1 SGHNT and CDR2 YENEEA. The length of the CDR3 is 14 residues. The CDR3 nucleotides read TGTGCCAGCAGCTCTAGGGGGGGCCTCTCCTCGCAGTATTTT. Amino acid sequence: CASSSRGGLSSQYF.

The V call is TRBV2, the J call TRBJ2-5; possibly TRBD1 for D (6 bases). Germline V CDR1 and CDR2: SNHLY, FYNNEI. The CDR3 sequence is 15 residues long. V was shortened by 3 bases and J by 2 bases, with 13 bases between the two germline ends. The CDR3 spells CASSDADSTQETQYF. The CDR3 nucleotides are TGTGCCAGCAGTGATGCGGACAGCACACAAGAGACCCAGTACTTC.

The chain carries TRBV3-1 (or the pseudogene TRBV3-2) and TRBJ2-5; the match to TRBD1 covers 8 bases. Looked up from germline, CDR1 is LGHDT and CDR2 is YNNKEL (reference sequence). CDR3 length: 15 residues. V lost 4 bases and J lost 0; bases outside the gene matches: 4. This CDR3 is CASSRRGPDQETQYF. The CDR3 DNA reads TGTGCCAGCAGCCGCAGGGGGCCAGACCAAGAGACCCAGTACTTC.

This clone occurred a few times. The J gene is TRBJ2-5, the V gene TRBV5-4; tentatively, D is TRBD2 (5 bases). Germline CDR1 reads SGHNT; CDR2 reads YYREEE (reference sequence). The CDR3 covers 16 residues. Trimming pared 4 bases from V and 1 base from J, leaving 17 bases between. The CDR3 nucleotides are TGTGCCAGCAGCCACCGGTGGGCGGGTACCCAAGAGACCCAGTACTTC. Translating it yields CASSHRWAGTQETQYF.

The sample holds a few counts of this clone. The rearrangement joins TRBV12-3 or TRBV12-4 to TRBJ1-1; no definite D call. The V gene lost 8 bases and the J gene lost 3 bases, with 10 bases spanning the gap. The CDR3 is 12 residues long. CDR3 residues: CASRGSYTEAFF. Written as DNA, the CDR3 is TGTGCCAGCCGAGGAAGTTACACTGAAGCTTTCTTT.

This sequence joins TRBV18 and TRBJ2-5, with D possibly matching TRBD2 (5 bases). The CDR3 spans 13 residues. The V end was cut by 5 bases, the J end by 2 bases, with 9 bases between. Germline CDR1 and CDR2: KGHSH and LQKENI. CDR3 DNA sequence: TGTGCCAGCTCATGGACTTTACAAGAGACCCAGTACTTC. This sequence encodes CASSWTLQETQYF.

The rearrangement uses TRBV6-5 and TRBJ2-7; 9 bases line up with TRBD1. Trimming at V came to 6 bases and at J to 7 bases, leaving 7 bases not matched to a gene. The CDR3 contains 13 residues. Germline CDR1 and CDR2: MNHEY and SVGAGI. The CDR3 DNA follows: TGTGCCAGCAGCCGGGACAGGGTGGGGGAGCAGTACTTC. Translated: CASSRDRVGEQYF.

V is TRBV19 and J is TRBJ1-1; possibly TRBD1 for D (6 bases). This CDR3 region has 13 residues. Germline CDR1 reads LNHDA; CDR2 reads SQIVND (reference sequence). V lost 9 bases to trimming and J lost 0 bases, with 11 bases between them. The CDR3 sequence: CASRTDVNTEAFF. DNA for the CDR3: TGTGCCAGCCGGACAGATGTGAACACTGAAGCTTTCTTT.

In its sample, this clone was seen a few times. This sequence joins TRBV21-1 and TRBJ2-1; the table's D gene call, TRBD2, was not cross checked with the DNA. TRBV21-1 is designated a pseudogene. The CDR3 spans 15 residues. The CDR3 reads CASSNVAGGYNEQFF. The DNA of the CDR3 is TGTGCCAGCAGCAACGTTGCAGGAGGGTACAATGAGCAGTTCTTC.

This chain uses TRBV9 with TRBJ1-2; possible D gene TRBD1, 5 bases. The V end lost 2 bases, the J end lost 2 bases, and 7 bases lay between the germline ends. This CDR3 contains 13 residues. Germline V CDR1 and CDR2: SGDLS, YYNGEE. The CDR3 loop is CASSVTENYGYTF. The CDR3 DNA is TGTGCCAGCAGCGTGACAGAGAACTATGGCTACACCTTC.

The chain couples TRBV28 to TRBJ2-2; tentatively, D is TRBD1 (6 bases). The V end lost 6 bases, the J end lost 3 bases, and 20 bases lay between the germline ends. Germline V gene data show CDR1 as MDHEN and CDR2 as SYDVKM. The CDR3 consists of 17 residues. The CDR3 DNA reads as TGTGCCAGCAGCCCACCTATCGGGACATGGGACACCGGGGAGCTGTTTTTT. Protein: CASSPPIGTWDTGELFF.

The V and J genes are TRBV5-4 and TRBJ1-5; D gene unclear. This CDR3 spans 14 amino acids. V dropped 1 base and J dropped 5 bases, with 10 bases sitting between them. From germline, CDR1 is SGHNT and CDR2 YYREEE (reference sequence). CDR3 in DNA: TGTGCCAGCAGCTTGTTCGGGATAGATCAGCCCCAGCATTTT. Translated: CASSLFGIDQPQHF.

The chain has TRBV5-6 and TRBJ2-5; maybe TRBD2 (6 bases). The CDR3 contains 14 residues. CDR1 and CDR2 (germline): SGHDT, YYEEEE. V gave up 5 bases and J gave up 5 bases, with 16 bases separating them. CDR3 residues: CASRENGGMETQYF. The CDR3 nucleotides read TGTGCCAGCAGGGAAAACGGGGGAATGGAGACCCAGTACTTC. Based on the CDR3 plus reference TRBV5-6 and TRBJ2-5, the full variable domain is DAGVTQSPTHLIKTRGQQVTLRCSPKSGHDTVSWYQQALGQGPQFIFQYYEEEERQRGNFPDRFSGHQFPNYSSELNVNALLLGDSALYLCASRENGGMETQYFGPGTRLLVL.

This clone was seen once. The chain is built from TRBV6-5 and TRBJ2-2; 9 bases map to TRBD1. The V segment lost 10 bases and the J segment 5 bases; nucleotides outside the gene matches: 8. Germline V gene lookup returns CDR1 MNHEY and CDR2 SVGAGI. CDR3 size: 14 residues. The CDR3 sequence is CATGDRAPTGELFF. As DNA, the CDR3 is TGTGCCACCGGGGACAGGGCCCCTACCGGGGAGCTGTTTTTT.